The rows below give T cell receptor beta chains drawn from one sample of a study of blood T cell repertoires in COVID-19. Sequencing used immunoSEQ multiplex PCR; TCRdb keeps in-frame clones, though not all of them. The sample lists tens of thousands of clones, about 80% occurring once. The sample was peripheral blood. The receptors derive from a human donor in a cohort sampled during active COVID-19. Both conserved end residues are part of each CDR3. The D gene is left open where the match is weak. A clone size is listed for some rows: how often the clone was seen (once, few, many), or a class if it is expanded.

V gene	J gene	clone size	D gene	CDR3 protein	CDR3 DNA
TRBV6-4	TRBJ1-5	-	TRBD1	CASSDYRGCVGFSNQPQHF	TGTGCCAGCAGTGACTACAGGGGCTGCGTGGGATTTAGCAATCAGCCCCAGCATTTT
TRBV4-3	TRBJ2-7	-	TRBD2	CASSQGPGGYEQYF	TGCGCCAGCAGCCAAGGGCCGGGGGGTTACGAGCAGTACTTC
TRBV11-2	TRBJ2-5	-	-	CASSRGQPGETQYF	TGTGCCAGCAGCAGAGGACAGCCCGGGGAGACCCAGTACTTC
TRBV7-9	TRBJ1-2	few	-	CASSLGDSVGGYTF	TGTGCCAGCAGCTTAGGGGACTCGGTGGGCGGCTACACCTTC
TRBV6-1	TRBJ1-1	-	-	CASSDRGAGPNTEAFF	TGTGCCAGCAGTGACCGGGGTGCGGGTCCGAACACTGAAGCTTTCTTT
TRBV29-1	TRBJ2-3	-	-	CSVRRDGETQYF	TGCAGCGTGAGGAGGGACGGAGAGACGCAGTATTTT
TRBV9	TRBJ1-2	-	-	CASSPGGNYGYTF	TGTGCCAGCAGCCCAGGAGGGAACTATGGCTACACCTTC
TRBV28	TRBJ2-1	-	TRBD1	CASSLWDRVYNEQFF	TGTGCCAGCAGTTTATGGGACAGGGTGTACAATGAGCAGTTCTTC
TRBV27	TRBJ2-5	-	-	CASSLGLLYQETQYF	TGTGCCAGCAGTTTAGGGCTCCTGTACCAAGAGACCCAGTACTTC
TRBV4-1	TRBJ1-1	few	-	CASSQVPGGNTEAFF	TGCGCCAGCAGCCAAGTGCCCGGGGGGAACACTGAAGCTTTCTTT
TRBV7-9	TRBJ1-1	-	-	CASSLAGHLNTEAFF	TGTGCCAGCAGCTTAGCGGGACACTTGAACACTGAAGCTTTCTTT
TRBV12-5	TRBJ1-4	-	-	CASGLSWDKVGKLFF	TGTGCTAGTGGTTTGTCGTGGGACAAGGTGGGAAAACTGTTTTTT
TRBV27	TRBJ1-2	-	-	CASSTPTGTGYTF	TGTGCCAGCAGTACCCCCACAGGGACTGGCTACACCTTC
TRBV7-9	TRBJ1-3	once	-	CASSVRGWDVGNTIYF	TGTGCCAGCAGCGTCCGGGGGTGGGACGTCGGAAACACCATATATTTT
TRBV28	TRBJ1-5	-	TRBD1	CASSDVGQGYSNQPQHF	TGTGCCAGCAGTGATGTGGGACAGGGTTATAGCAATCAGCCCCAGCATTTT
TRBV4-2	TRBJ1-5	-	TRBD1	CASSQERGQGGQPQHF	TGTGCCAGCAGCCAGGAGAGGGGACAGGGTGGTCAGCCCCAGCATTTT
TRBV5-4	TRBJ2-2	-	TRBD1	CASSKGTGANTGELFF	TGTGCCAGCAGCAAAGGGACAGGGGCGAACACCGGGGAGCTGTTTTTT
TRBV7-3	TRBJ1-1	few	-	CASSLTPRATEAFF	TGTGCCAGCAGCTTAACCCCCAGGGCAACTGAAGCTTTCTTT
TRBV5-1	TRBJ2-3	-	-	CATSLGGYSDTQYF	TGCGCCACGAGCCTTGGGGGGTACTCAGATACGCAGTATTTT
TRBV2	TRBJ2-1	-	-	CASSHKYNEQFF	TGTGCCAGCAGTCACAAATACAATGAGCAGTTCTTC
TRBV4-1	TRBJ2-7	few	TRBD2	CASSLAPDSGGVSYEQYF	TGCGCCAGCAGCCTCGCTCCCGATAGCGGGGGTGTCTCCTACGAGCAGTACTTC
TRBV13	TRBJ1-2	-	-	CASSPTEANYGYTF	TGTGCCAGCAGCCCGACAGAAGCTAACTATGGCTACACCTTC
TRBV4-1	TRBJ2-7	-	TRBD1	CASSQERVGQGAYEQYF	TGCGCCAGCAGCCAAGAGCGAGTAGGACAGGGAGCTTACGAGCAGTACTTC
TRBV2	TRBJ1-5	-	-	CASSPQGRNSNQPQHF	TGTGCCAGCAGCCCTCAGGGGAGAAATAGCAATCAGCCCCAGCATTTT
TRBV6-6	TRBJ2-7	few	TRBD2	CASRSPGGRSLYEQYF	TGTGCCAGCCGGTCACCAGGCGGGAGGAGCCTCTACGAGCAGTACTTC
TRBV28	TRBJ1-1	-	-	CASSRQQQQRGFF	TGTGCCAGCAGCAGACAACAACAGCAACGGGGTTTCTTT
TRBV27	TRBJ1-5	-	TRBD1	CASSLGTGFNQPQHF	TGTGCCAGCAGTTTGGGGACAGGATTCAATCAGCCCCAGCATTTT
TRBV19	TRBJ2-7	-	TRBD1	CASSTRTGGIYAQYF	TGTGCCAGTAGTACCCGGACAGGGGGGATCTACGCGCAGTACTTC
TRBV5-4	TRBJ1-1	-	-	CASSWGLNTEAFF	TGTGCCAGCAGCTGGGGGCTTAACACTGAAGCTTTCTTT
TRBV4-1	TRBJ1-1	-	-	CASSQHFGKQGTEAFF	TGCGCCAGCAGCCAACACTTTGGAAAACAGGGCACTGAAGCTTTCTTT
TRBV5-6	TRBJ2-6	-	-	CASSLVHLLSGANVLTF	TGTGCCAGCAGCTTGGTACACCTTCTCTCTGGGGCCAACGTCCTGACTTTC
TRBV6-5	TRBJ1-1	-	-	CASSWGQMNTEAFF	TGTGCCAGCAGTTGGGGACAAATGAACACTGAAGCTTTCTTT
TRBV7-8	TRBJ2-2	-	-	CASSLARGAGTTGELFF	TGTGCCAGCAGCTTAGCCCGGGGGGCAGGGACCACCGGGGAGCTGTTTTTT
TRBV28	TRBJ2-7	-	TRBD1	CASSAGLGRGREQYF	TGTGCCAGCAGCGCCGGGCTTGGCAGGGGGCGCGAGCAGTACTTC
TRBV29-1	TRBJ1-1	-	-	CSVSRQAANTEAFF	TGCAGCGTCTCCAGGCAGGCAGCGAACACTGAAGCTTTCTTT
TRBV5-1	TRBJ1-5	-	-	CASSLGGRDQPQHF	TGCGCCAGCAGCTTGGGGGGGCGGGATCAGCCCCAGCATTTT
TRBV6-5	TRBJ1-2	-	TRBD1	CASGYDRAPYGYTF	TGTGCCAGCGGCTACGACAGGGCCCCCTATGGCTACACCTTC
TRBV27	TRBJ1-1	-	-	CASSLSGSNTEAFF	TGTGCCAGCAGTTTATCCGGGTCGAACACTGAAGCTTTCTTT
TRBV15	TRBJ1-5	once	-	CATSRDVGRDNQPQHF	TGTGCCACCAGCAGAGATGTCGGACGGGACAATCAGCCCCAGCATTTT
TRBV21-1	TRBJ1-1	-	-	CASSKTGVTNTEAFF	TGTGCCAGCAGCAAGACAGGGGTAACGAACACTGAAGCTTTCTTT
TRBV6-2/TRBV6-3	TRBJ2-1	-	TRBD2	CASSGTSGGRYNEQFF	TGTGCCAGCAGTGGGACTAGCGGGGGGAGGTACAATGAGCAGTTCTTC
TRBV24-1	TRBJ2-6	once	-	CATSDLGQGSDSGANVLTF	TGTGCCACCAGTGATTTGGGCCAGGGTTCTGACTCTGGGGCCAACGTCCTGACTTTC
TRBV19	TRBJ1-5	-	-	CASSTGPKQPQHF	TGTGCCAGTAGTACAGGGCCGAAACAGCCCCAGCATTTT
TRBV19	TRBJ2-5	-	-	CASSIDRVTQYF	TGTGCCAGTAGTATAGATCGGGTGACCCAGTACTTC
TRBV27	TRBJ1-2	-	TRBD1	CASWKGQGAYGYTF	TGTGCCAGCTGGAAGGGACAGGGGGCTTATGGCTACACCTTC
TRBV5-6	TRBJ2-5	once	-	CASSSVRPPGTQYF	TGTGCCAGCAGCTCAGTGAGGCCGCCGGGAACCCAGTACTTC
TRBV7-3	TRBJ2-5	-	TRBD2	CASSPGGLAGRLETQYF	TGTGCCAGCAGCCCGGGAGGACTAGCGGGGAGATTGGAGACCCAGTACTTC
TRBV4-1	TRBJ1-5	-	TRBD1	CASSQADRGGNQPQHF	TGCGCCAGCAGCCAAGCCGACAGGGGGGGTAATCAGCCCCAGCATTTT
TRBV10-3	TRBJ1-1	-	TRBD1	CAISFGQGNTEAFF	TGTGCCATCAGTTTCGGACAGGGCAACACTGAAGCTTTCTTT
TRBV5-1	TRBJ2-5	-	TRBD2	CASSPQRGDQETQYF	TGCGCCAGCAGTCCTCAGCGGGGCGATCAAGAGACCCAGTACTTC
TRBV6-4	TRBJ1-2	-	TRBD1	CASNHRGRAVGYTF	TGTGCCAGCAATCACAGGGGGCGAGCGGTTGGCTACACCTTC